This is a list of T cell receptor beta chains from one sample in a study of T cells in Graves' hyperthyroidism and ophthalmopathy. Using its own MiXCR run on the multiplex PCR reads, TCRdb lists one record per CDR3 protein. The sample lists approximately 600,000 distinct CDR3 sequences, around 20% occurring once. Source material: blood. The source of these receptors is a man aged 30-40 years with Graves' ophthalmopathy. Each CDR3 is given with its conserved first and last residue. The D gene is left open where the match is weak. Clone size is not always given. Where it is, it says once, few, many or a class for expanded clones.

j_call v_call clone_size cdr3_length d_call cdr3_aa cdr3_nt
TRBJ1-4 TRBV20-1 . 16 . CSAMPTQGSTNEKLFF TGCAGTGCTATGCCTACTCAGGGATCTACTAATGAAAAACTGTTTTTT
TRBJ2-3 TRBV19 few 15 TRBD2 CASSIGGRYTDTQYF TGTGCCAGTAGTATTGGCGGGAGGTACACAGATACGCAGTATTTT
TRBJ2-5 TRBV28 many 14 TRBD2 CASSPDHGRGTQYF TGTGCCAGCAGCCCAGATCATGGGAGGGGGACCCAGTACTTC
TRBJ1-1 TRBV7-9 . 14 TRBD1 CASSLNRGETEAFF TGTGCCAGCAGCTTAAACAGGGGGGAAACTGAAGCTTTCTTT
TRBJ2-2 TRBV19 . 16 . CASSKRAGGVAGELFF TGTGCCAGTAGTAAACGCGCAGGCGGGGTAGCCGGGGAGCTGTTTTTT
TRBJ1-2 TRBV20-1 . 11 . CSARGPDRYTF TGCAGTGCTAGAGGCCCCGATCGCTACACCTTC
TRBJ1-2 TRBV5-1 few 14 . CASSLDSYTYGYTF TGCGCCAGCAGCTTGGACAGCTACACCTATGGCTACACCTTC
TRBJ2-1 TRBV4-1 few 15 TRBD1 CASSQETGTYNEQFF TGCGCCAGCAGCCAAGAGACAGGGACCTACAATGAGCAGTTCTTC
TRBJ1-1 TRBV28 few 19 TRBD1 CASSSDRRFKPSMNTEAFF TGTGCCAGCAGTTCGGACAGGAGGTTTAAACCCTCCATGAACACTGAAGCTTTCTTT
TRBJ1-3 TRBV6-1 . 15 TRBD1 CASSAGTGLENTIYF TGTGCCAGCAGTGCCGGGACAGGGCTGGAGAACACCATATATTTT
TRBJ2-7 TRBV19 few 15 . CASSSSGSKKNEQYF TGTGCCAGTAGTTCCTCCGGAAGTAAGAAGAACGAGCAGTACTTC
TRBJ2-1 TRBV28 . 13 . CASSSAGINEQFF TGTGCCAGCAGTTCTGCGGGGATAAATGAGCAGTTCTTC
TRBJ2-1 TRBV11-3 many 17 TRBD2 CASSPPLGLAGENEQFF TGTGCCAGCAGCCCACCGCTGGGACTAGCGGGAGAGAATGAGCAGTTCTTC
TRBJ2-1 TRBV12-3/TRBV12-4 many 16 TRBD2 CASSVHQDGGDGEQFF TGTGCCAGCAGTGTACACCAGGACGGGGGGGACGGTGAGCAGTTCTTC
TRBJ2-3 TRBV24-1 . 16 TRBD2 CATSDSRGGRKDTQYF TGTGCCACCAGTGATTCACGGGGAGGGAGGAAAGATACGCAGTATTTT
TRBJ1-6 TRBV6-2/TRBV6-3 few 19 . CASRVWTDYDGSYNSPLHF TGTGCCAGCAGGGTTTGGACGGACTACGACGGCTCCTATAATTCACCCCTCCACTTT
TRBJ1-2 TRBV14 . 12 . CASSQGGLGYTF TGTGCCAGCAGCCAAGGAGGGCTTGGCTACACCTTC
TRBJ2-2 TRBV24-1 few 16 . CATSDNGFGATGELFF TGTGCCACCAGTGACAACGGGTTTGGGGCTACCGGGGAGCTGTTTTTT
TRBJ1-2 TRBV29-1 . 10 . CSANDYGYTF TGCAGCGCCAACGACTATGGCTACACCTTC
TRBJ2-1 TRBV6-5 . 14 . CASSYPSSYNEQFF TGTGCCAGCAGTTACCCCTCCTCCTACAATGAGCAGTTCTTC
TRBJ2-7 TRBV6-5 . 15 TRBD2 CASSSSGGISYEQYF TGTGCCAGCAGTTCAAGCGGGGGGATCTCCTACGAGCAGTACTTC
TRBJ1-2 TRBV20-1 once 13 . CSARGGEVRGYTF TGCAGTGCTAGAGGGGGGGAAGTGCGTGGCTACACCTTC
TRBJ2-3 TRBV18 few 16 TRBD2 CASSPEAGRSADTQYF TGTGCCAGCTCACCCGAGGCCGGGAGGTCGGCAGATACGCAGTATTTT
TRBJ2-3 TRBV7-6 . 13 . CASNPRGTDTQYF TGTGCCAGCAACCCCAGGGGAACAGATACGCAGTATTTT
TRBJ2-3 TRBV5-5 many 14 TRBD2 CASSWRTSEDTQYF TGTGCCAGCAGCTGGAGAACTAGCGAGGATACGCAGTATTTT
TRBJ2-5 TRBV3-1 few 17 TRBD2 CASSQVNSGRIQETQYF TGTGCCAGCAGCCAAGTTAATAGCGGGAGGATCCAGGAGACCCAGTACTTC
TRBJ1-6 TRBV7-2 . 16 . CASSVIGGLNNSPLHF TGTGCCAGCAGCGTGATAGGGGGGCTAAATAATTCACCCCTCCACTTT
TRBJ2-7 TRBV7-6 . 15 . CASSLLTSPGYEQYF TGTGCCAGCAGCTTGCTGACTTCCCCTGGCTACGAGCAGTACTTC
TRBJ2-1 TRBV6-1 . 11 . CASSNSAEQFF TGTGCCAGCAGTAATTCTGCTGAGCAGTTCTTC
TRBJ2-2 TRBV12-3/TRBV12-4 . 18 TRBD2 CASSLPLTSGSNTGELFF TGTGCCAGCAGTCTCCCTCTGACTAGCGGATCGAACACCGGGGAGCTGTTTTTT
TRBJ2-7 TRBV28 few 16 . CASSFLFRDKPYEQYF TGTGCCAGCAGTTTTTTGTTTAGGGACAAGCCCTACGAGCAGTACTTC
TRBJ1-1 TRBV6-1 many 14 . CASSSGTENTEAFF TGTGCCAGCAGTTCCGGTACAGAGAACACTGAAGCTTTCTTT
TRBJ2-1 TRBV20-1 . 13 TRBD2 CSAPLAGVAEQFF TGCAGTGCCCCACTAGCGGGAGTGGCTGAGCAGTTCTTC